This TCR beta chain was recovered during a study of blood T cell repertoires in COVID-19. Clinical histories supplied by participants themselves formed the basis of cohort assignment. Here immunoSEQ multiplex PCR was the method, and the copy in TCRdb shows in-frame clones only, minus some. The sample has 200,000 to 250,000 clones, around 90% seen once. With 3 bases removed from V and 7 bases from J, the gap between germline ends came to 10 bases. Germline assignment: CDR1 MNHNS and CDR2 SASEGT. The CDR3 is 13 residues long. The receptor was derived from a woman aged 45-65 years with acute COVID-19. The sample comprised PBMCs or T cells enriched from blood (not recorded which). V and J are TRBV6-1 and TRBJ1-5; D gene ambiguous. For the CDR3, the DNA is TGTGCCAGCAGTGAGGTCCCTCAGCAGCCCCAGCATTTT. Encoded protein: CASSEVPQQPQHF.